This T cell receptor beta chain was captured by sequencing in a study of blood T cell repertoires in COVID-19 (dated by TCRdb to the early 2020s). Background on the whole study: Samples from collaborators originated in the United States, Italy and Spain and spanned both the acute and convalescent phases of COVID-19. The sample metadata nearly always contained a de-identified subject ID, COVID-19 status, age in years and sex. The repertoires were released in a freely available public database meant as a resource for research on the immune response to SARS-CoV-2. Subjects who had been exposed to COVID-19, were actively infected with it, or had recovered from it provided the deeply sampled blood TCRbeta repertoires that made up the dataset. Where HLA class I and class II types were available, the types were taken from metadata supplied by the sample provider, not from assay-based typing. Samples were obtained from the ongoing ImmuneRACE study (first 160 participants) and from 1,200 or so subjects provided by 6 global collaborators. The material from the prospective study consisted of cDNA or gDNA derived from T cells, B-cell-depleted T cells, or PBMCs.

Broader findings and caveats from the paper: How much clinical and demographic metadata was included differed by source and by participant, and the metadata was provided uncurated.

Comments on this clone: Its binding antigen is unknown. Per-nucleotide qualities are absent, and no much larger clonotype sits a single base away.

Participants in the prospective study were aged roughly 18 to 89 years, lived in 24 United States geographic areas, and enrolled through a virtual design. In the prospective study, cohorts were assigned on the basis of participant-reported clinical history obtained from a screening survey and a study questionnaire. Recovered participants in ImmuneRACE Cohort 3 were defined as having two consecutive negative NP/OP PCR tests, clearance from a healthcare professional, or resolution of symptoms. In the prospective study, whole blood, serum and a nasopharyngeal or oropharyngeal swab were collected from each participant by mobile phlebotomists. Participants in the prospective study had the option to provide additional blood draws and questionnaires over a roughly two-month period. Before DNA extraction, prospective study blood samples were shipped either frozen or at room temperature. TCRbeta CDR3 regions were amplified from genomic DNA using the immunoSEQ Assay, a bias-controlled multiplex PCR. For the original study's pipeline: Within the assay, amplification of reference gene primers was used to estimate how many nucleated cells each sample contained. To quantify the absolute abundance of each unique TCRbeta CDR3 rearrangement, sequence reads were collapsed and filtered. For each sample, productive Simpson clonality was calculated as the square root of Simpson's diversity index over productive rearrangements. Held by TCRdb, this immuneACCESS table contains in-frame sequences only and omits some clones. Under half of the omission traces to an unresolved V gene where checked; the cause of the rest is unknown. The DNA was the basis for D and trimming; V, J and clone size are from that table. This sample comprises hundreds of thousands of clones, 80% to 90% of them detected only once. Around 1.1% of the sample comes from the top ten.

The germline V and J ends show losses of 4 bases and 6 bases respectively, and no gene match explains 4 bases of the junction. Sequences SGHKS (CDR1) and YYEKEE (CDR2) are obtained from the germline V gene (reference sequence). The CDR3 has 13 amino acids, counting the end cysteine and phenylalanine. Only the CDR3 DNA stays, 39 bases, in frame from base 1. The clonotype was recovered from a man aged 25 to 40 who had recovered from COVID-19. The sample consisted of PBMCs or T cells enriched from blood (not recorded which). The chain employs TRBV5-5 and TRBJ1-3; 7 bases in the middle match TRBD1. The CDR3 protein sequence reads: CASSQGQQNTIYF. The bases read TGTGCCAGCAGCCAGGGACAGCAAAACACCATATATTTT.